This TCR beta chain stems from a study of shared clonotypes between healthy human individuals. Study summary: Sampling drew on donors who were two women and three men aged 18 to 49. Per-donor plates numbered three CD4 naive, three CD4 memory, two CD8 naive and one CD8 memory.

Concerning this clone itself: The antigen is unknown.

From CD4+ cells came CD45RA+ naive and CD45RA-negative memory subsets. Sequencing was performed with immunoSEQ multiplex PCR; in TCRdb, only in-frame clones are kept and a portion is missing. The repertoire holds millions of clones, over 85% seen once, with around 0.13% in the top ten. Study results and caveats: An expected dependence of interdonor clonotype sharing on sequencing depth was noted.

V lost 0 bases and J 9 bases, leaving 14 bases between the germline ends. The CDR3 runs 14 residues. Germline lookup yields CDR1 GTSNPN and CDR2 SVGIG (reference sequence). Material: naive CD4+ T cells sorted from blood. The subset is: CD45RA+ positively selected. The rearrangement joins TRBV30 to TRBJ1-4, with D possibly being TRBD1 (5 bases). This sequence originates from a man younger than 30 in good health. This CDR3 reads CAWSVEGAGKKLFF. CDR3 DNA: TGTGCCTGGAGTGTAGAAGGGGCTGGGAAAAAACTGTTTTTT.